This record looks at one T cell receptor (beta chain) sequence and its context. Its target is not known. Sequenced with the Oncomine TCR Beta short-read assay was DNA taken from cultured CD4+ T cells. Investigators obtained genomic DNA by extraction from cultured CD4+ T cells. A single record per CDR3 protein comes from TCRdb applying MiXCR to the PCR reads. The sample contains thousands of distinct CDR3 sequences, about 24% of which appear only once. This sample stems from a study of vaccination and CD4 T cells after COVID-19. The CDR3 has 17 amino acids. CDR1 and CDR2 from the germline V gene are DFQATT and SNEGSKA (reference sequence). V lost 0 bases and J 4 bases, leaving 19 bases between the germline ends. Treatment of the sample: approximately nine-day PBMC culture with coronavirus spike peptide pools or control peptides (ViraFEST assay). Gathering of the CD4+ T cells, from the unexposed donor, took place before the COVID-19 pandemic (2011-2018). Per well, 1.5 million to 2.5 million PBMCs were cultured in the presence of about 10 IU/ml IL-2 and roughly 10 ug/ml peptide pools.

The receptor's source is a human donor in good health. The sequenced material came from CD4+ T cells from blood, cultured in vitro. This chain links TRBV20-1 with TRBJ1-5; no clear D gene. The CDR3 coding sequence is TGCAGTGCTAGAGATCCCCTCGGACTTCTAGGGAATCAGCCCCAGCATTTT. This sequence encodes CSARDPLGLLGNQPQHF.